This T cell receptor (beta chain) was observed in a study of blood T cell repertoires in COVID-19. The germline gives CDR1 SGHDT, CDR2 YYEEEE. The V and J ends lost 5 bases and 6 bases, in that order; junction bases with no gene match: 14. The length of the CDR3 is 15 residues. The data were produced by immunoSEQ multiplex PCR, yet TCRdb's version contains in-frame clones alone and is incomplete. The sample lists about 220,000 clones, 82% occurring once. The clonotype originates from a woman in her seventies with COVID-19, enrolled during active disease. This chain joins TRBV5-6 and TRBJ2-7; 7 nucleotides agree with TRBD1. The sequencing sample was made of peripheral blood. In DNA form, the CDR3 reads TGTGCCAGCAGATCAGTTAAGACAGGGCGAACCGAGCAGTACTTC. Translation gives CASRSVKTGRTEQYF.